Listed here are 23 T cell receptor beta chains from one sample, sequenced in a study of cytomegalovirus exposure and HLA in healthy donors. PCR was performed using 60 Vbeta and 13 Jbeta primers. TCRdb's table, derived via immunoSEQ multiplex PCR, lists solely in-frame clones and lacks some. Seen here are about 98,000 clones, about 80% observed once, and the top ten hold over 9.5%. Sequencing was carried out using PBMCs. The receptors shown here come from a man aged 18 to 29 in good health and CMV-seropositive.

Only a few counts were recorded for this clone. The chain uses TRBV28 and TRBJ2-3; the match to TRBD2 covers 10 bases. This CDR3 has 16 residues. From germline, CDR1 is MDHEN and CDR2 SYDVKM. J was trimmed by 0 bases and V by 4 bases; bases with no gene match: 4. The chain's CDR3 is CASSSLAGVSTDTQYF. The CDR3 DNA sequence: TGTGCCAGCAGTTCCCTAGCGGGGGTAAGCACAGATACGCAGTATTTT.

The chain has TRBV6-1 and TRBJ2-7; TRBD1 agrees at 7 bases. Germline trimming cut 8 bases from V and 3 bases from J; bases unmatched to any gene: 13. The germline V gene has CDR1 MNHNS and CDR2 SASEGT. The CDR3 loop spans 15 amino acids. CDR3 amino acids: CASLDVDREIYEQYF. CDR3 bases: TGTGCCAGCCTCGACGTCGACAGGGAGATCTACGAGCAGTACTTC.

V gene TRBV7-9 combines with J gene TRBJ2-1; the match to TRBD2 covers 8 bases. CDR3 length equals 16 residues. Trimming removed 2 bases from V and 4 bases from J; junction bases left unmatched: 7. Germline V gene sequence: CDR1 SEHNR, CDR2 FQNEAQ (reference sequence). Here the CDR3 reads CASSLPAAGAYNEQFF. The CDR3 bases are TGTGCCAGCAGCTTACCGGCAGCGGGGGCATACAATGAGCAGTTCTTC.

The CDR3, as DNA: TGTGCCAGTAGTAAACCGGGACAGGGGGCGAGGGAGCAGTTCTTC. Translated, it gives CASSKPGQGAREQFF. The chain has TRBV19 and TRBJ2-1, with 12 bases fitting TRBD1. CDR1 LNHDA and CDR2 SQIVND come from the germline V gene (reference sequence). CDR3 length equals 15 residues. J was trimmed by 10 bases and V by 4 bases; bases with no gene match: 8. The full variable domain, with the rest looked up from reference TRBV19 and TRBJ2-1, is DGGITQSPKYLFRKEGQNVTLSCEQNLNHDAMYWYRQDPGQGLRLIYYSQIVNDFQKGDIAEGYSVSREKKESFPLTVTSAQKNPTAFYLCASSKPGQGAREQFFGPGTRLTVL.

This chain links TRBV6-1 with TRBJ1-1, with TRBD1 identical over 7 bases. Trimming at V came to 2 bases and at J to 8 bases, leaving 11 bases not matched to a gene. Germline CDR1 and CDR2: MNHNS and SASEGT. The CDR3 sequence is 15 residues long. The CDR3 DNA is TGTGCCAGCAGTGAACGACAGGGAGGAGGTGGAGAAGCTTTCTTT. As protein: CASSERQGGGGEAFF.

This clone was observed once. The same CDR3 is also encoded by other DNA sequences in this sample. The gene calls are TRBV27 and TRBJ1-5; no reliable D call. Germline V gene lookup returns CDR1 MNHEY and CDR2 SMNVEV (reference sequence). V was trimmed by 5 bases and J by 7 bases, leaving 12 bases between them. The CDR3 extends over 13 amino acids. CDR3 nucleotides: TGTGCCAGCAGTCCCACGGGGAACCAGCCCCAGCATTTT. Encoded protein: CASSPTGNQPQHF.

This clone has more than one count but fewer than ten. V is TRBV11-1 and J is TRBJ1-1, with D unresolved. V was pared by 3 bases and J by 6 bases, with 14 bases between. The CDR3 is 14 residues long. CDR1 is SGHAT and CDR2 is FQDESV in the germline V gene (reference sequence). For the CDR3, the DNA is TGTGCCAGCAGCTTCGAGGGCTCATCACCTGAAGCTTTCTTT. As protein: CASSFEGSSPEAFF.

The rearrangement joins TRBV27 to TRBJ2-3; D call uncertain. The CDR3 covers 13 residues. Trimming pared 2 bases from V and 5 bases from J, leaving 8 bases between. Germline loops: CDR1 MNHEY, CDR2 SMNVEV (reference sequence). The CDR3 DNA is TGTGCCAGCAGTTTACGACTCCAAGATACGCAGTATTTT. Its translation is CASSLRLQDTQYF.

The gene calls are TRBV27 and TRBJ2-3, with D perhaps TRBD2 (5 bases). CDR3 length: 11 residues. Trimming took off 7 bases at V and 3 bases at J, with 5 bases between the two ends. Germline CDR1 and CDR2: MNHEY and SMNVEV (reference sequence). The CDR3, as DNA: TGTGCCAGCAAGCGGACAGATACGCAGTATTTT. This encodes CASKRTDTQYF.

The chain combines TRBV18 with TRBJ2-7; D ambiguous. Germline CDR1 is KGHSH and CDR2 is LQKENI. The CDR3 spans 13 residues. Trimming cost V 3 bases and J 6 bases, with 12 bases left between them. The CDR3, as DNA: TGTGCCAGCTCACCTGGTGGGTCGGGCGAGCAGTACTTC. This codes for CASSPGGSGEQYF.

V and J are TRBV11-2 and TRBJ2-7; maybe TRBD2 (5 bases). Germline V gene lookup returns CDR1 SGHAT and CDR2 FQNNGV. CDR3 length: 15 residues. V was trimmed by 0 bases and J by 7 bases, leaving 16 bases between them. CDR3 nucleotides: TGTGCCAGCAGCTTAGATCCCCCCGGGTCGGGAGAGCAGTACTTC. This encodes CASSLDPPGSGEQYF.

The V gene is TRBV7-9, the J gene TRBJ2-3, with 7 bases fitting TRBD1. This CDR3 has 16 residues. V shed 1 base and J 2 bases; nucleotides not matched to a gene: 6. CDR1 SEHNR and CDR2 FQNEAQ come from the germline V gene (reference sequence). CDR3 nucleotide sequence: TGTGCCAGCAGCTTAGGACAGGGAACGATCACAGATACGCAGTATTTT. This gives the protein CASSLGQGTITDTQYF.

V is TRBV7-8 and J is TRBJ2-3; 8 nucleotides line up with TRBD2. The germline V gene encodes CDR1 SGHVS and CDR2 FQNEAQ. The junction had 10 bases not matched to a gene; V was cut back by 0 bases and J by 5 bases. This CDR3 is built from 17 residues. The CDR3 DNA follows: TGTGCCAGCAGCTTAGCCGCTTTTCGGGGGGGGCGAGATACGCAGTATTTT. It translates to CASSLAAFRGGRDTQYF. Complete variable domain (other parts from reference TRBV7-8 and TRBJ2-3): GAGVSQSPRYKVAKRGQDVALRCDPISGHVSLFWYQQALGQGPEFLTYFQNEAQLDKSGLPSDRFFAERPEGSVSTLKIQRTQQEDSAVYLCASSLAAFRGGRDTQYFGPGTRLTVL.

This chain connects TRBV6-6 to TRBJ2-7, with a weak D call TRBD2 (6 bases). Trimming took off 4 bases at V and 6 bases at J, with 13 bases between the two ends. This CDR3 has 13 residues. Germline CDR1 MNHNY, CDR2 SVGAGI (reference sequence). The CDR3 region is CASSSGVVGEQYF. CDR3 bases: TGTGCCAGCAGTTCGGGGGTGGTAGGCGAGCAGTACTTC.

The genes are TRBV30 and TRBJ2-7; 8 bases agree with TRBD2. There are 14 residues in the CDR3. V trimming: 2 bases; J trimming: 2 bases; junction bases outside the gene matches: 5. The germline CDR1 and CDR2 sequences are GTSNPN and SVGIG (reference sequence). CDR3 amino acids: CAWSKGLGTYEQYF. The CDR3 DNA sequence: TGTGCCTGGAGTAAGGGACTAGGAACCTACGAGCAGTACTTC.

The gene calls are TRBV10-1 and TRBJ2-1; 7 positions match TRBD2. The CDR3 loop spans 14 amino acids. Germline V gene sequence: CDR1 WNHNN, CDR2 SYGVQD (reference sequence). The J segment lost 7 bases and the V segment lost 3 bases, leaving 6 bases of the junction unmatched. DNA for the CDR3: TGCGCCAGCAGTGACGGGGGGTCGGGGAATGAGCAGTTCTTC. It translates to CASSDGGSGNEQFF.

The V call is TRBV13, the J call TRBJ1-2, with D unresolved. Germline V gene sequence: CDR1 PRHDT, CDR2 FYEKMQ (reference sequence). V lost 0 bases and J 4 bases, leaving 3 bases between the germline ends. The CDR3 has 12 residues. The CDR3 loop is CASSLGAYGYTF. The CDR3, as DNA: TGTGCCAGCAGCTTAGGGGCCTATGGCTACACCTTC.

V is TRBV9 and J is TRBJ2-4; 8 positions agree with TRBD1. From germline, CDR1 is SGDLS and CDR2 YYNGEE. With 4 bases clipped from V and 9 bases from J, the junction kept 6 bases outside the gene matches. The CDR3 totals 13 residues. The CDR3 loop is CASSPGQGVIQYF. As DNA, the CDR3 is TGTGCCAGCAGCCCCGGACAGGGCGTCATTCAGTACTTC.

V is TRBV29-1 and J is TRBJ2-3; 11 positions agree with TRBD2. V was pared by 3 bases and J by 5 bases, with 10 bases of the junction left unmatched. Germline CDR1 SQVTM, CDR2 ANQGSEA. The CDR3 contains 16 residues. CDR3 sequence reads: CSVDGLAGGLGDTQYF. The CDR3 DNA is TGCAGCGTTGATGGGCTAGCGGGGGGTCTGGGAGATACGCAGTATTTT.

J is TRBJ2-3 and V is TRBV30; D possibly corresponds to TRBD2 (6 bases). This CDR3 comprises 15 residues. Deletions cut 3 bases from V and 8 bases from J, with 21 bases between. The germline gives CDR1 GTSNPN, CDR2 SVGIG (reference sequence). Here the CDR3 DNA reads TGTGCCTGGAGCTTATCACGAGGGGTCGGGGGTACGCAGTATTTT. Translated, it gives CAWSLSRGVGGTQYF.

The chain employs TRBV10-3 and TRBJ1-1; D ambiguous. The CDR3 is 14 amino acids. With 3 bases removed from V and 2 bases from J, the gap between germline ends came to 10 bases. CDR1 ENHRY and CDR2 SYGVKD come from the germline V gene. CDR3 DNA: TGTGCCATCAGTGACCCACCACTTAACACTGAAGCTTTCTTT. As protein: CAISDPPLNTEAFF.

V usage is TRBV10-3 and J usage is TRBJ2-7; a possible D gene is TRBD1 (5 bases). The germline CDR1 and CDR2 sequences are ENHRY and SYGVKD. The CDR3 sequence is 16 residues long. The V end lost 7 bases, the J end lost 1 base, and 20 bases lay between the germline ends. The CDR3 coding sequence is TGTGCCATCATCAACTTCAACAGGAGTTCGTCCTACGAGCAGTACTTC. This codes for CAIINFNRSSSYEQYF.

This clone was observed a handful of times. The CDR3 region is CASRRTGDGELFF. Here the CDR3 DNA reads TGTGCCAGCAGACGGACAGGGGACGGGGAGCTGTTTTTT. V and J are TRBV27 and TRBJ2-2; TRBD1 aligns across 9 bases. Germline V gene data show CDR1 as MNHEY and CDR2 as SMNVEV (reference sequence). This CDR3 has 13 residues. The V segment lost 6 bases and the J segment 7 bases; nucleotides outside the gene matches: 3.